What follows are 8 T cell receptor beta chains derived from one specimen sequenced in a study of Graves' ophthalmopathy and Graves' hyperthyroidism. CDR3 regions of TCR beta were amplified from RNA transcripts. First-round RT-PCR relied on HTBI primers, and a second-round multiplex PCR came next. One entry per CDR3 protein results from TCRdb running MiXCR on the multiplex PCR reads. The sample lists around 470,000 distinct CDR3 sequences; around an eighth were seen once. Sequenced input: blood. These receptors were taken from a woman in her 30s with Graves' ophthalmopathy.

This clonotype has only a few counts. CDR3 nucleotide sequence: TGTGCCAGCAGCCAGGGTGACGGCTACTCTGGAAACACCATATATTTT. It is translated as CASSQGDGYSGNTIYF. V usage is TRBV3-1 and J usage is TRBJ1-3; D not certain. Trimming removed 3 bases from V and 0 bases from J, with 12 bases in between. The CDR3 extends over 16 amino acids. Per germline, CDR1 LGHDT and CDR2 YNNKEL (reference sequence). Supplemented by reference TRBV3-1 and TRBJ1-3, the full variable domain reads DTAVSQTPKYLVTQMGNDKSIKCEQNLGHDTMYWYKQDSKKFLKIMFSYNNKELIINETVPNRFSPKSPDKAHLNLHINSLELGDSAVYFCASSQGDGYSGNTIYFGEGSWLTVV.

This clonotype was seen repeatedly, ten times or more. One end of the junction is discordant with germline, which a read error may explain. The chain employs TRBV24-1 and TRBJ2-7; the D call may be TRBD1 or TRBD2 (5 bases each). CDR1 is KGHDR, CDR2 SFDVKD, per germline. The CDR3 has 13 amino acids. The CDR3 protein is CATSDLAGDGEPF. Written as DNA, the CDR3 is TGTGCCACCAGTGATTTAGCCGGGGACGGCGAGCCCTTC.

At least ten counts were recorded for this clonotype. The chain employs TRBV10-3 and TRBJ2-5; D gene uncertain. The CDR3 spans 13 residues. The ends were cut back, 3 bases at V and 9 bases at J, with 14 bases in the middle. CDR1 and CDR2 from the germline V gene are ENHRY and SYGVKD. CDR3 sequence reads: CAISEDPLEAQYF. In DNA, the CDR3 is TGTGCCATCAGTGAAGACCCGCTTGAGGCCCAGTACTTC.

This clonotype was counted ten times or more. The rearrangement uses TRBV20-1 and TRBJ2-5, with TRBD2 identical over 11 bases. Germline V gives CDR1 DFQATT, CDR2 SNEGSKA (reference sequence). The CDR3 extends over 16 amino acids. The V gene end was trimmed by 5 bases and the J gene end by 5 bases; junction bases not matched to a gene: 13. This chain's CDR3 is CSAGGDSGRAGETQYF. The CDR3 nucleotides read TGCAGTGCTGGGGGGGATAGCGGGAGGGCCGGGGAGACCCAGTACTTC.

Here the CDR3 DNA reads TGTGCCAGCAGCTTAGAGAGGGGTACAGAGACCCAGTACTTC. Its protein product is CASSLERGTETQYF. The rearrangement joins TRBV11-2 to TRBJ2-5; either TRBD1 or TRBD2 may supply D (5 bases each). Germline V gene lookup returns CDR1 SGHAT and CDR2 FQNNGV. CDR3 size: 14 residues. The V end lost 0 bases, the J end lost 4 bases, and 9 bases lay between the germline ends. Based on the CDR3 plus reference TRBV11-2 and TRBJ2-5, the full variable domain is EAGVAQSPRYKIIEKRQSVAFWCNPISGHATLYWYQQILGQGPKLLIQFQNNGVVDDSQLPKDRFSAERLKGVDSTLKIQPAKLEDSAVYLCASSLERGTETQYFGPGTRLLVL.

This clonotype was recorded many times. The genes are TRBV13 and TRBJ1-1; D not certain. The length of the CDR3 is 13 residues. The V gene lost 0 bases and the J gene lost 10 bases, with 12 bases spanning the gap. CDR1 and CDR2 from the germline V gene are PRHDT and FYEKMQ (reference sequence). CDR3 region: CASSLGVGSGAFF. CDR3 nucleotide sequence: TGTGCCAGCAGCTTAGGCGTCGGGTCGGGAGCTTTCTTT.

Turning to this clonotype: Compared with germline, one end of the junction differs, possibly owing to a read error. The chain is built from TRBV6-1 and TRBJ2-2; no firm D call. The CDR3 length is 13 residues. From germline, CDR1 is MNHNS and CDR2 SASEGT. The CDR3: CVSCLSYTGELFF. CDR3 DNA: TGTGTCAGCTGCCTATCCTACACCGGGGAGCTGTTTTTT.

This clonotype was counted only a few times. This chain joins TRBV20-1 and TRBJ2-4; TRBD2 matches at 10 bases. V lost 4 bases and J lost 9; bases outside the gene matches: 6. The germline V gene has CDR1 DFQATT and CDR2 SNEGSKA (reference sequence). The CDR3 is 13 amino acids. The CDR3 region has the DNA TGCAGTGCTATACACCCTAGCGGGAGCATTCAGTACTTC. Its translation is CSAIHPSGSIQYF.